This T cell receptor beta chain is drawn from a study of shared clonotypes between healthy human individuals. Study as a whole: Each donor contributed plates that comprised three CD4 naive, three CD4 memory, two CD8 naive and one CD8 memory. Study-wide points: Richness estimates generally favored naive over memory subsets.

Per the germline V gene, CDR1 is GTSNPN and CDR2 is SVGIG (reference sequence). This CDR3 comprises 13 residues. The germline V and J ends were trimmed by 1 base and 5 bases, with 11 bases remaining between them. The input for sorted-subset replicate PCRs was roughly 180 ng DNA, tens of thousands of T cell genomes. TCRdb keeps only in-frame clones here, not all; method: immunoSEQ multiplex PCR. The sample yields roughly 2.2 million clones, more than 85% seen once. It was into CD45RA+ naive and CD45RA-negative memory subsets that the CD4+ cells were split. Regarding this clone: What it binds is unknown.

The receptor comes from a young man in good health. Some clones in this sample may be carry-over from other donors' samples. This chain uses TRBV30 with TRBJ2-5; D uncertain. The sample taken for sequencing was naive CD4+ T cells from PBMCs. Subset meaning: CD45RA+ positively selected. CDR3 DNA: TGTGCCTGGAGTGCCCAGGTTGTGGAGACCCAGTACTTC. This translates into CAWSAQVVETQYF.